This T cell receptor beta chain was captured in a study of T-cell memory formation after mild COVID-19. In the study overall: TCR clusters largely stayed donor specific.

For this clonotype: What it binds is unknown.

Study findings and constraints: Clones that contracted clustered mainly in CM and EM if CD4+ and in EMRA if CD8+. Cross-reactive memory apparently joined, as some responding clones appeared in pre-infection memory.

One entry per CDR3 protein, called by TCRdb with MiXCR from the 5' RACE reads. The sample lists 150,000 to 200,000 distinct CDR3 sequences; roughly 10% were seen once. V shed 6 bases and J 1 base; nucleotides not matched to a gene: 5. The CDR3 covers 14 residues. CDR1 and CDR2 (germline): LNHDA, SQIVND (reference sequence). Specimen: PBMCs or a T cell subset sorted from them (not recorded which). The chain is built from TRBV19 and TRBJ1-1; 7 bases match TRBD1. The sequence came from a young man who had mild COVID-19 (a few samples of this study predate the infection). Cell type and time point are not known. CDR3 protein: CASRKTGQNTEAFF. CDR3 bases: TGTGCCAGTAGGAAGACAGGGCAGAACACTGAAGCTTTCTTT.